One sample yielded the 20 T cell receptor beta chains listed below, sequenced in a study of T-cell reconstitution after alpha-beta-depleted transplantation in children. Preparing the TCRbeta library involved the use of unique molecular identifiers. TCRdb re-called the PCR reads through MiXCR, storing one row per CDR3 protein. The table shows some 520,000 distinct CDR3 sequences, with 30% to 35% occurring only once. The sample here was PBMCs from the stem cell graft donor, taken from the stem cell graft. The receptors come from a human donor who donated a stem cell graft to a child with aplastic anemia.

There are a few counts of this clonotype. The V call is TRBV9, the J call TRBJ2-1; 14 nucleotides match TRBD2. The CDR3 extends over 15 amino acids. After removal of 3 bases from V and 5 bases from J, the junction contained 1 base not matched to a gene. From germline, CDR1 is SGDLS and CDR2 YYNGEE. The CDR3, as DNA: TGTGCCAGCAGCGCGGGACTAGCGGGGGACAATGAGCAGTTCTTC. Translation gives CASSAGLAGDNEQFF. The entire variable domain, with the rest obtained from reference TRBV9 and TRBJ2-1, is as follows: DSGVTQTPKHLITATGQRVTLRCSPRSGDLSVYWYQQSLDQGLQFLIQYYNGEERAKGNILERFSAQQFPDLHSELNLSSLELGDSALYFCASSAGLAGDNEQFFGPGTRLTVL.

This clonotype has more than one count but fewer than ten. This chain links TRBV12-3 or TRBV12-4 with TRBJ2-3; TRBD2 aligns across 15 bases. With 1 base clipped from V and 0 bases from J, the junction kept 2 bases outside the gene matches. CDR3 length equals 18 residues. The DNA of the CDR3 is TGTGCCAGCAGTTTAGGCGGGACTAGCGGGAGGAGCACAGATACGCAGTATTTT. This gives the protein CASSLGGTSGRSTDTQYF.

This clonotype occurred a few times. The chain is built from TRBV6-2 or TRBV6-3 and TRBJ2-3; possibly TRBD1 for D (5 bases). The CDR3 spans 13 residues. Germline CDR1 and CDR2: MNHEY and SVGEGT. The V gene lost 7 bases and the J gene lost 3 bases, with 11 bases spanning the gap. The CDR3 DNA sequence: TGTGCCAGCATAAAGAAGGGGACAGATACGCAGTATTTT. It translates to CASIKKGTDTQYF.

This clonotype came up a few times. The CDR3 DNA follows: TGTGCCGGCCAGGCACAGCTTAATGAAAAACTGTTTTTT. Protein product: CAGQAQLNEKLFF. The V and J genes are TRBV6-1 and TRBJ1-4; D unclear. CDR1 and CDR2 (germline): MNHNS, SASEGT. The CDR3 loop spans 13 amino acids. Between the trimmed V and J ends, which lost 11 bases and 4 bases, there was a span of 14 bases.

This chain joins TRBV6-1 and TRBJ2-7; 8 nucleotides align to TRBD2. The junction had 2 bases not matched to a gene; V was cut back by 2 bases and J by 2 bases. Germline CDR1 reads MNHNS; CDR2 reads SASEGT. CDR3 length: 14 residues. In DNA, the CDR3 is TGTGCCAGCAGTGAAAGCGGGAGAACCTACGAGCAGTACTTC. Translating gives CASSESGRTYEQYF.

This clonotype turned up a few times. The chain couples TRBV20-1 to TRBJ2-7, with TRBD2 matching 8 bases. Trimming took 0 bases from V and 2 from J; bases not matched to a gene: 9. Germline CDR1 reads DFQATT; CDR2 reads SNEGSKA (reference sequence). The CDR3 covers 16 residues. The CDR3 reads CSARDPSNGGAYEQYF. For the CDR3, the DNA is TGCAGTGCTAGAGATCCCAGCAACGGGGGGGCCTACGAGCAGTACTTC.

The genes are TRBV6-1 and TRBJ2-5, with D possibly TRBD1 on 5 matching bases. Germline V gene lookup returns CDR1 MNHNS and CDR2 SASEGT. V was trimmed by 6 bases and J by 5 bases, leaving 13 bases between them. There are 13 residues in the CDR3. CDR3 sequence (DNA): TGTGCCAGCAGCCGGCAAGGGGTCGAGACCCAGTACTTC. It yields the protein CASSRQGVETQYF.

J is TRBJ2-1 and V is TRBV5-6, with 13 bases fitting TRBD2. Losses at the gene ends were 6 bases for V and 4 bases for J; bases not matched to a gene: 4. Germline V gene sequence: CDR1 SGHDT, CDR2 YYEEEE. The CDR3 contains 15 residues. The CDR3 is CASIQLAGGYNEQFF. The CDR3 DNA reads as TGTGCCAGCATCCAACTAGCGGGAGGGTACAATGAGCAGTTCTTC.

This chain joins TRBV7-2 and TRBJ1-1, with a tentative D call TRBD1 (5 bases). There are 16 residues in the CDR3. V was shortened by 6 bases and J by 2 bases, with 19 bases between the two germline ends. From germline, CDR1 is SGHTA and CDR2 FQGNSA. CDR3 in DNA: TGTGCCAGCAGTCCGAGCCTATCCAGGGATAACACTGAAGCTTTCTTT. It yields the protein CASSPSLSRDNTEAFF. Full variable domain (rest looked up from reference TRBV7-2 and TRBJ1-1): GAGVSQSPSNKVTEKGKDVELRCDPISGHTALYWYRQSLGQGLEFLIYFQGNSAPDKSGLPSDRFSAERTGGSVSTLTIQRTQQEDSAVYLCASSPSLSRDNTEAFFGQGTRLTVV.

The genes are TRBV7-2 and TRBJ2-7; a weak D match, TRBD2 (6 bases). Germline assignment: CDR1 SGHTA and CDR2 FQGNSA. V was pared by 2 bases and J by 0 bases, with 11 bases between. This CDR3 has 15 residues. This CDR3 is CASSLSSTSSYEQYF. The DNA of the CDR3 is TGTGCCAGCAGCTTATCGTCGACTAGCTCCTACGAGCAGTACTTC.

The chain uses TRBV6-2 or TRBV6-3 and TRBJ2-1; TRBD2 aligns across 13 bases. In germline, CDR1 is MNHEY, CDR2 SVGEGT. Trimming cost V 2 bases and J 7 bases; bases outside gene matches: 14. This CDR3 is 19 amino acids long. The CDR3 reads CASSYATRTGTSGMNEQFF. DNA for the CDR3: TGTGCCAGCAGTTACGCGACCCGTACCGGGACTAGCGGGATGAATGAGCAGTTCTTC.

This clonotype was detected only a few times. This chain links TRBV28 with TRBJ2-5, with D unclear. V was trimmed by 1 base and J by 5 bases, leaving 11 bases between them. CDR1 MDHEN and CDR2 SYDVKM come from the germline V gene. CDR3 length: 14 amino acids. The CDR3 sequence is CASSLYSLTETQYF. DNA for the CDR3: TGTGCCAGCAGTTTATATAGCCTCACGGAGACCCAGTACTTC.

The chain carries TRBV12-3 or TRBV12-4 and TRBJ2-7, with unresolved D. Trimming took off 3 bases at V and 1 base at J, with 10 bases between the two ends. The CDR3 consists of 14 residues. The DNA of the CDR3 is TGTGCCAGCAGTTTGGGGTTGCAGTCCTACGAGCAGTACGTC. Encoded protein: CASSLGLQSYEQYV.

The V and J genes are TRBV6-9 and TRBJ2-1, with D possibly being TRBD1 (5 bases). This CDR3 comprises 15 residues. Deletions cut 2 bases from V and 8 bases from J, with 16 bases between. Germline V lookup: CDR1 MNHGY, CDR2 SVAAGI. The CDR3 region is CASSYHHTGEDEQFF. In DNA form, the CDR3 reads TGTGCCAGCAGTTATCATCACACAGGAGAGGATGAGCAGTTCTTC.

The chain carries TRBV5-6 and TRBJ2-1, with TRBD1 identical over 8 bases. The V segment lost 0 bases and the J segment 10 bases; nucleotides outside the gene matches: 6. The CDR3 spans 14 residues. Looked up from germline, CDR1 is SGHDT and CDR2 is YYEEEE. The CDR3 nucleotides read TGTGCCAGCAGCTTGGTGGACAGGGAAAAGGAGCAGTTCTTC. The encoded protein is CASSLVDREKEQFF.

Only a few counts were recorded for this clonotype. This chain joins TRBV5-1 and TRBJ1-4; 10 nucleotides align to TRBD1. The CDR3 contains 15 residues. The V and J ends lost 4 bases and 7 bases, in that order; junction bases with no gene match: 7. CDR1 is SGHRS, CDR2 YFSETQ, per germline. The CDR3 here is CASSGGDRGGEKLFF. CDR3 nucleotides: TGCGCCAGCAGCGGAGGGGACAGGGGAGGTGAAAAACTGTTTTTT.

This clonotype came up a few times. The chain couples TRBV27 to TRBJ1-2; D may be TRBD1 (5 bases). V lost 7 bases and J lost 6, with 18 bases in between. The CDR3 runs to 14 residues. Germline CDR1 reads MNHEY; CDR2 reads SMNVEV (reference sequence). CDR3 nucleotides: TGTGCCAGCACCACCCAGGCAGGGATCCATGGCTACACCTTC. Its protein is CASTTQAGIHGYTF.

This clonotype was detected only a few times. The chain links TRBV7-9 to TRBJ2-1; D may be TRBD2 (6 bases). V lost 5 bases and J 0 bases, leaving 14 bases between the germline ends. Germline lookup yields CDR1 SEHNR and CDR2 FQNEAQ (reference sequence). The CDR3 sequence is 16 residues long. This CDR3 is CASSLGGVSSYNEQFF. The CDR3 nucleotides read TGTGCCAGCAGCCTCGGCGGGGTCAGCTCCTACAATGAGCAGTTCTTC.

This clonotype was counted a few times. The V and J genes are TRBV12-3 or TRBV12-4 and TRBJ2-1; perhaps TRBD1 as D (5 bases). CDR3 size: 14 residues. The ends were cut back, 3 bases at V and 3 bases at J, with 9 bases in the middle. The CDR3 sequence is CASSFVDSYNEQFF. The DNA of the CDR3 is TGTGCCAGCAGTTTCGTCGACAGCTACAATGAGCAGTTCTTC.

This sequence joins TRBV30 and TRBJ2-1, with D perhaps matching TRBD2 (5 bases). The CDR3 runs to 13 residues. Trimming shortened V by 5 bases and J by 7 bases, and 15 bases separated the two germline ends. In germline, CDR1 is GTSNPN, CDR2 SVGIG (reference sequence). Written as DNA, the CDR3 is TGTGCCTGGGAGGGAACACCCTTGAATGAGCAGTTCTTC. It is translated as CAWEGTPLNEQFF. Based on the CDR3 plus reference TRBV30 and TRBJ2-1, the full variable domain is SQTIHQWPATLVQPVGSPLSLECTVEGTSNPNLYWYRQAAGRGLQLLFYSVGIGQISSEVPQNLSASRPQDRQFILSSKKLLLSDSGFYLCAWEGTPLNEQFFGPGTRLTVL.